Following are 9 T cell receptor beta chains from one sample sequenced in a study of blood T cell repertoires in COVID-19. Profiled with immunoSEQ multiplex PCR; TCRdb holds only in-frame clones, not every one. The data hold about 250,000 clones, with about 80% observed a single time. The sample taken for sequencing was peripheral blood. These receptors were taken from an elderly man with acute or convalescent COVID-19.

The genes are TRBV6-2 or TRBV6-3 and TRBJ1-3, with D maybe TRBD1 (5 bases). This CDR3 comprises 14 residues. The V end was cut by 3 bases, the J end by 1 base, with 7 bases between. Per the germline V gene, CDR1 is MNHEY and CDR2 is SVGEGT. CDR3 sequence reads: CASSYGQSGNTIYF. The CDR3 DNA follows: TGTGCCAGCAGTTATGGACAATCTGGAAACACCATATATTTT.

The chain carries TRBV11-2 and TRBJ2-1; TRBD1 might be the D (5 bases). V was pared by 6 bases and J by 0 bases, with 15 bases between. CDR1 and CDR2 from the germline V gene are SGHAT and FQNNGV. This CDR3 comprises 16 residues. Here the CDR3 DNA reads TGTGCCAGCAGAAGGGCAGGGCAGAGCTCCTACAATGAGCAGTTCTTC. Translating it yields CASRRAGQSSYNEQFF.

This sequence joins TRBV10-2 and TRBJ1-5, with 9 bases fitting TRBD1. The junction had 4 bases not matched to a gene; V was cut back by 6 bases and J by 7 bases. The CDR3 has 13 residues. Per the germline V gene, CDR1 is WSHSY and CDR2 is SAAADI. The CDR3 sequence: CASRQGAWQPQHF. The CDR3 DNA follows: TGCGCCAGCAGACAGGGGGCTTGGCAGCCCCAGCATTTT.

The chain uses TRBV27 and TRBJ2-7; a possible D gene is TRBD2 (6 bases). Germline loops: CDR1 MNHEY, CDR2 SMNVEV (reference sequence). Trimming left V 10 bases short and J 5 bases short, with 21 bases between. The CDR3 is 14 amino acids. The CDR3 sequence is CATRPAGPLNEQYF. CDR3 in DNA: TGTGCCACCCGACCCGCGGGGCCCCTGAACGAGCAGTACTTC.

The chain uses TRBV7-3 and TRBJ2-6; 7 bases match TRBD1. This CDR3 is built from 16 residues. Germline V CDR1 and CDR2: SGHTA, FQGTGA. With V trimmed by 4 bases and J by 4 bases, 7 bases remained unmatched. The CDR3 here is CASSSQQGTGANVLTF. The CDR3 coding sequence is TGTGCCAGCAGCTCGCAACAGGGGACCGGGGCCAACGTCCTGACTTTC. The entire variable domain, with the rest obtained from reference TRBV7-3 and TRBJ2-6, is as follows: GAGVSQTPSNKVTEKGKYVELRCDPISGHTALYWYRQSLGQGPEFLIYFQGTGAADDSGLPNDRFFAVRPEGSVSTLKIQRTERGDSAVYLCASSSQQGTGANVLTFGAGSRLTVL.

The sample holds a few counts of this clone. This chain uses TRBV5-1 with TRBJ2-7; tentative D call: TRBD1 (5 bases). Trimming cost V 4 bases and J 3 bases, with 14 bases left between them. Germline V gives CDR1 SGHRS, CDR2 YFSETQ. The CDR3 totals 14 residues. CDR3 loop: CASSPPGSDYEQYF. CDR3 nucleotides: TGCGCCAGCAGCCCACCAGGGTCCGACTACGAGCAGTACTTC.

This rearrangement joins TRBV11-3 to TRBJ2-1, with 9 nucleotides matching TRBD1. J gave up 6 bases and V 1 base, and 4 bases lay outside the gene matches. CDR3 size: 15 residues. Germline V gene data show CDR1 as SGHNT and CDR2 as YENEEA. CDR3 sequence: CASSLGGTGFNEQFF. CDR3 nucleotides: TGTGCCAGCAGCTTAGGGGGGACAGGGTTCAATGAGCAGTTCTTC. The whole variable domain, filled in from reference TRBV11-3 and TRBJ2-1, reads EAGVVQSPRYKIIEKKQPVAFWCNPISGHNTLYWYLQNLGQGPELLIRYENEEAVDDSQLPKDRFSAERLKGVDSTLKIQPAELGDSAVYLCASSLGGTGFNEQFFGPGTRLTVL.

J is TRBJ1-4 and V is TRBV11-2, with 8 bases matching TRBD1. The junction had 8 bases not matched to a gene; V was cut back by 5 bases and J by 0 bases. This CDR3 is 17 amino acids long. Germline V gene data show CDR1 as SGHAT and CDR2 as FQNNGV. The CDR3 DNA is TGTGCCAGCAGCCCCGGGACAGGTCCCTCAACTAATGAAAAACTGTTTTTT. Translated: CASSPGTGPSTNEKLFF.

This chain uses TRBV9 with TRBJ2-2, with D possibly TRBD1 on 6 matching bases. Trimming took 4 bases from V and 0 from J, leaving 13 bases between them. Looked up from germline, CDR1 is SGDLS and CDR2 is YYNGEE. The CDR3 consists of 16 residues. The CDR3 DNA follows: TGTGCCAGCAGCTCCAAGACAGGTGCGAACACCGGGGAGCTGTTTTTT. The encoded protein is CASSSKTGANTGELFF.